The rows below give T cell receptor beta chains drawn from one sample of a study of T cells in Graves' hyperthyroidism and ophthalmopathy. TCRdb reanalysed the multiplex PCR reads using MiXCR and keeps one entry per CDR3 protein. This sample has 300,000 to 500,000 distinct CDR3 sequences, with 11% to 15% found just once. The sample taken for sequencing was blood. The receptors were gathered from a man aged 45-65 years with Graves' ophthalmopathy. Each CDR3 is given without its conserved first and last residue.

TRBV3-1,TRBJ1-1,ASSHRGHRLNTEAF
TRBV2,TRBJ1-4,ASSRTAREKLF
TRBV29-1,TRBJ2-2,SVDLQGDSTGELF
TRBV29-1,TRBJ1-5,SAAGTRNQPQH
TRBV14,TRBJ2-7,ASSQVSGRSYEQY
TRBV20-1,TRBJ2-3,SASLRSGDTQY
TRBV7-8,TRBJ2-1,ASQRGGLADYNEQF
TRBV6-2/TRBV6-3,TRBJ1-1,ASSYPGTPNTEAF
TRBV24-1,TRBJ2-3,ATSDFQEDTQY
TRBV20-1,TRBJ1-6,SAKAATGVNSPLH
TRBV5-1,TRBJ2-7,ASSSFSGQLEQY
TRBV28,TRBJ2-3,ASSLGLYTDTQY
TRBV7-2,TRBJ2-1,ASSLEGGGGNEQF
TRBV20-1,TRBJ2-1,SARDRLAGNEQF
TRBV29-1,TRBJ2-7,SVGGLAGVEQY
TRBV2,TRBJ2-5,ASSRDRGWPQY
TRBV6-1,TRBJ2-7,ASSESGSIYEQY